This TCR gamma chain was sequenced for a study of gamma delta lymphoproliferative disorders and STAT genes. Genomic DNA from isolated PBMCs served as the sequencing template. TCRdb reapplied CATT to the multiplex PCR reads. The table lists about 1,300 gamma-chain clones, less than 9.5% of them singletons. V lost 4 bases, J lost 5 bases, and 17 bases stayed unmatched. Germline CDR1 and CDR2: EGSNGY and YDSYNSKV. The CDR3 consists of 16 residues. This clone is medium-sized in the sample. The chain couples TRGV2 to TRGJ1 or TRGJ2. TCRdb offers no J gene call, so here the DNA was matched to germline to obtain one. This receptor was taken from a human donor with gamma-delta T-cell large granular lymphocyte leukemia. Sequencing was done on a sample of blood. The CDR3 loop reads CATWDPEWRRDYKKLF. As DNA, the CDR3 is TGTGCCACCTGGGATCCGGAGTGGCGGAGGGATTATAAGAAACTCTTT.